Listed below are T cell receptor beta chains from one sample, sequenced in a study of blood T cell repertoires in COVID-19. Clones were sequenced by immunoSEQ multiplex PCR, and TCRdb holds only the in-frame ones, with some missing. The table shows under 400,000 clones, with 85% to 90% occurring only once. The sample consisted of PBMCs or T cells enriched from blood (not recorded which). These TCRs come from a woman in her thirties who had been exposed to COVID-19. The CDR3 runs from the conserved cysteine through the conserved F or W. The D gene is left open where the match is weak. Expanded clones are given a class, and other clones once, few, many or no size at all.

J: TRBJ2-3; D: -; V: TRBV24-1; size: -; DNA: TGTGCCACCAGTGGGAGGAGGGAGACAGATACGCAGTATTTT; CDR3: CATSGRRETDTQYF
J: TRBJ2-5; D: TRBD2; V: TRBV2; size: -; DNA: TGTGCCAGCAGTGAAGGTCTAGCGGGAAGAGAGACCCAGTACTTC; CDR3: CASSEGLAGRETQYF
J: TRBJ2-3; D: -; V: TRBV4-2; size: once; DNA: TGTGCCAGCAGCCAATGGAGGGCGACGGCAGCAGATACGCAGTATTTT; CDR3: CASSQWRATAADTQYF
J: TRBJ1-5; D: -; V: TRBV2; size: -; DNA: TGTGCCAGCGACTTCGCCCGCAAAGGAGGGATGGGCAATCAGCCCCAGCATTTT; CDR3: CASDFARKGGMGNQPQHF
J: TRBJ1-1; D: -; V: TRBV6-5; size: -; DNA: TGTGCCAGTTCTTTCCCAGGGATGAACACTGAAGCTTTCTTT; CDR3: CASSFPGMNTEAFF
J: TRBJ1-6; D: -; V: TRBV27; size: -; DNA: TGTGCCAGCAGTTTCTCGGGTTCGGGATCACCCCTCCACTTT; CDR3: CASSFSGSGSPLHF
J: TRBJ2-5; D: -; V: TRBV10-3; size: -; DNA: TGTGCCATCAGCGATCGGCAAGAGACCCAGTACTTC; CDR3: CAISDRQETQYF
J: TRBJ1-1; D: -; V: TRBV28; size: -; DNA: TGTGCCAGCAGACCCGGGGGGGTCGCGAACACTGAAGCTTTCTTT; CDR3: CASRPGGVANTEAFF
J: TRBJ2-7; D: -; V: TRBV5-6; size: many; DNA: TGTGCCAGCAGCTTTTCCCTAGCGACCTACGAGCAGTACTTC; CDR3: CASSFSLATYEQYF
J: TRBJ2-5; D: TRBD1; V: TRBV10-1; size: -; DNA: TGCGCCAGCAGCACGGGACAGGGCGAGACCCAGTACTTC; CDR3: CASSTGQGETQYF
J: TRBJ2-3; D: TRBD1; V: TRBV4-1; size: once; DNA: TGCGCCAGCAGCCAAGATAGGGAACAGGGGTCCACAGATACGCAGTATTTT; CDR3: CASSQDREQGSTDTQYF
J: TRBJ1-1; D: -; V: TRBV7-3; size: -; DNA: TGTGCCAGCAGCTTAAACGGGGAGGCGGGGAGGACTTTCTTT; CDR3: CASSLNGEAGRTFF
J: TRBJ2-5; D: TRBD1; V: TRBV6-5; size: -; DNA: TGTGCCAGCAGTCCCCCGGGACAGGAACAAGAGACCCAGTACTTC; CDR3: CASSPPGQEQETQYF
J: TRBJ2-1; D: TRBD1; V: TRBV18; size: -; DNA: TGTGCCAGCTCACCATCGAGGGACAGAAGTTACAATGAGCAGTTCTTC; CDR3: CASSPSRDRSYNEQFF
J: TRBJ1-2; D: -; V: TRBV19; size: -; DNA: TGTGCCAGTAGTATGACAAGGGGCTATGGCTACACCTTC; CDR3: CASSMTRGYGYTF
J: TRBJ1-6; D: -; V: TRBV2; size: -; DNA: TGTGCCAGCAGCTCCCAGGACAGCCTCAATTCACCCCTCCACTTT; CDR3: CASSSQDSLNSPLHF
J: TRBJ1-1; D: -; V: TRBV21-1; size: -; DNA: TGTGCCAGCAGCAAGACAGCCAGTCACACTGAAGCTTTCTTT; CDR3: CASSKTASHTEAFF
J: TRBJ1-6; D: -; V: TRBV3-1/TRBV3-2; size: many; DNA: TGTGCCAGCAGCCCAACCCAGGGAAGCCCCCTCCACTTT; CDR3: CASSPTQGSPLHF
J: TRBJ2-4; D: TRBD2; V: TRBV3-1/TRBV3-2; size: -; DNA: TGTGCCAGCAGCCAAGATAGGGAGGGACTAGCCAAAAACATTCAGTACTTC; CDR3: CASSQDREGLAKNIQYF
J: TRBJ2-1; D: TRBD2; V: TRBV14; size: -; DNA: TGTGCCAGCAGCAGTCCAAGGGGCCCACTAGCGGGAGTGAGTGAGCAGTTCTTC; CDR3: CASSSPRGPLAGVSEQFF
J: TRBJ1-2; D: -; V: TRBV30; size: -; DNA: TGTGCCTGGAGTGTACTCGGGGGGTATGGCTACACCTTC; CDR3: CAWSVLGGYGYTF
J: TRBJ2-7; D: TRBD1; V: TRBV27; size: -; DNA: TGTGCCAGCAGTTACGATACAGGGGTTACCTACGAGCAGTACTTC; CDR3: CASSYDTGVTYEQYF
J: TRBJ2-6; D: -; V: TRBV6-4; size: -; DNA: TGTGCCAGCAGTGACTCTAGCTCTGGGGCCAACGTCCTGACTTTC; CDR3: CASSDSSSGANVLTF
J: TRBJ1-6; D: -; V: TRBV10-2; size: -; DNA: TGCGCCAGCAGTGAGGGAGGGGGGGCAGGTTCACCCCTCCACTTT; CDR3: CASSEGGGAGSPLHF
J: TRBJ2-7; D: -; V: TRBV20-1; size: -; DNA: TGCAGTGCTAGTACAGGTCCCTACGAGCAGTACTTC; CDR3: CSASTGPYEQYF
J: TRBJ1-2; D: TRBD1; V: TRBV2; size: -; DNA: TGTGCCAGCAGGGAGCGTGGGTCAGGGACAGGGGTCTATGGCTACACCTTC; CDR3: CASRERGSGTGVYGYTF
J: TRBJ2-2; D: -; V: TRBV11-3; size: -; DNA: TGTGCCAGCAGCGCCGAACAGGGAGGGGTGGCCGGGGAGCTGTTTTTT; CDR3: CASSAEQGGVAGELFF
J: TRBJ2-5; D: TRBD2; V: TRBV6-1; size: -; DNA: TGTGCCAGCAGTGACCCCCCGGGAGGGAGGGAGACCCAGTACTTC; CDR3: CASSDPPGGRETQYF
J: TRBJ1-4; D: -; V: TRBV27; size: -; DNA: TGTGCCAGCAGTTCCCCCGCGGGGGGTAATGAAAAACTGTTTTTT; CDR3: CASSSPAGGNEKLFF
J: TRBJ1-3; D: TRBD1; V: TRBV24-1; size: -; DNA: TGTGCCACCAGTGACACGGTGGGATTGATTTGGGACAGCCTTGGAAACACCATATATTTT; CDR3: CATSDTVGLIWDSLGNTIYF
J: TRBJ2-2; D: -; V: TRBV7-6; size: few; DNA: TGTGCCAGCAGCGCACAAGCGAACACCGGGGAGCTGTTTTTT; CDR3: CASSAQANTGELFF
J: TRBJ1-2; D: TRBD1; V: TRBV2; size: -; DNA: TGTGCCAGCAGTGAAGTCCAGGGGGTAGGCCACTACACCTTC; CDR3: CASSEVQGVGHYTF
J: TRBJ2-7; D: TRBD2; V: TRBV5-6; size: -; DNA: TGTGCCAGCAGCCCAGGACTAGCCGCATACGAGCAGTACTTC; CDR3: CASSPGLAAYEQYF
J: TRBJ1-1; D: -; V: TRBV29-1; size: -; DNA: TGCAGCGTTGAAGATGGGGGAGGCACTGAAGCTTTCTTT; CDR3: CSVEDGGGTEAFF
J: TRBJ2-1; D: TRBD2; V: TRBV24-1; size: once; DNA: TGTGCCACCAGTATTGGGAGGGTGCCGAATGAGCAGTTCTTC; CDR3: CATSIGRVPNEQFF
J: TRBJ1-2; D: TRBD1; V: TRBV19; size: -; DNA: TGTGCCAGTAGTTCAGGACAGGGGGGATTCTCCTATGGCTACACCTTC; CDR3: CASSSGQGGFSYGYTF
J: TRBJ2-5; D: TRBD2; V: TRBV11-3; size: -; DNA: TGTGCCAGCAGCCTTAAACTAGCGGGAGGGCGAGAGACCCAGTACTTC; CDR3: CASSLKLAGGRETQYF
J: TRBJ2-7; D: TRBD2; V: TRBV4-1; size: -; DNA: TGCGCCAGCAGCCAAGATTTCCTAGCGGCCCAGGACGAGCAGTACTTC; CDR3: CASSQDFLAAQDEQYF
J: TRBJ2-3; D: -; V: TRBV5-1; size: -; DNA: TGCGCCAGCAGCCTGGGGACAACCAGCACAGATACGCAGTATTTT; CDR3: CASSLGTTSTDTQYF
J: TRBJ2-5; D: TRBD1; V: TRBV11-3; size: -; DNA: TGTGCCAGCAGCTCCGACAGGGACCAAGAGACCCAGTACTTC; CDR3: CASSSDRDQETQYF
J: TRBJ1-3; D: -; V: TRBV5-6; size: -; DNA: TGTGCCAGCAGCTTGTTACACCGCCTTTCTTCTGGAAACACCATATATTTT; CDR3: CASSLLHRLSSGNTIYF
J: TRBJ2-1; D: TRBD2; V: TRBV7-2; size: -; DNA: TGTGCCAGCAGCCTCCGGACTAGCGGGAGGATTGAGCAGTTCTTC; CDR3: CASSLRTSGRIEQFF
J: TRBJ2-7; D: -; V: TRBV11-2; size: -; DNA: TGTGCCAGCAGCTTCCCGTACCTAGGAACCTACGAGCAGTACTTC; CDR3: CASSFPYLGTYEQYF
J: TRBJ1-1; D: -; V: TRBV28; size: few; DNA: TGTGCCAGCAGTTTACCGCCCTGGTCTCTAGATCTCTGGGTCCCGAACACTGAAGCTTTCTTT; CDR3: CASSLPPWSLDLWVPNTEAFF
J: TRBJ1-4; D: -; V: TRBV11-2; size: -; DNA: TGTGCCAGCAGCTTAGCAGGGTTTTATGAAAAACTGTTTTTT; CDR3: CASSLAGFYEKLFF
J: TRBJ1-5; D: -; V: TRBV10-3; size: -; DNA: TGTGCCATCAGTGAGTCGACTCGGCTGGATCAGCCCCAGCATTTT; CDR3: CAISESTRLDQPQHF
J: TRBJ2-7; D: -; V: TRBV6-5; size: -; DNA: TGTGCCAGCAGTCGCCGAAGCGGATCCTACGAGCAGTACTTC; CDR3: CASSRRSGSYEQYF
J: TRBJ2-1; D: TRBD2; V: TRBV2; size: -; DNA: TGTGCCAGTCTACCCCTAGCGGGAGGGCCCGATGAGCAGTTCTTC; CDR3: CASLPLAGGPDEQFF
J: TRBJ1-2; D: -; V: TRBV2; size: -; DNA: TGTGCCAGCAGTGAAGCGCGGGGGTTTAACTATGGCTACACCTTC; CDR3: CASSEARGFNYGYTF
J: TRBJ1-2; D: -; V: TRBV6-2/TRBV6-3; size: -; DNA: TGTGCCAGCAGTTACGGGACACAGGGTGACTATGGCTACACCTTC; CDR3: CASSYGTQGDYGYTF